The sequence of this T cell receptor (beta chain) was determined in a study of blood T cell repertoires in COVID-19. Sequenced by immunoSEQ multiplex PCR; TCRdb stores in-frame clones only, minus some. The repertoire holds roughly 170,000 clones, with around four fifths as singletons. For recovered donors of Cohort 3, there were two negative PCRs, clearance, or symptom resolution. Deletions cut 1 base from V and 6 bases from J, with 15 bases between. Germline V gives CDR1 SGHTA, CDR2 FQGTGA. CDR3 length equals 15 residues. The V and J genes are TRBV7-3 and TRBJ1-1; D perhaps matches TRBD1 (5 bases). The sequencing sample was made of PBMCs or T cells enriched from blood (not recorded which). This TCR was recovered from a woman aged 50 to 60 who had recovered from COVID-19. CDR3 nucleotide sequence: TGTGCCAGCAGCTTAAGCCGAGGTTCGGGGGCTGAAGCTTTCTTT. This sequence encodes CASSLSRGSGAEAFF.